These 6 T cell receptor beta chains originate from one sample sequenced in a study of Ad26.COV2.S vaccination and SARS-CoV-2 variants. Repertoires were generated with immunoSEQ multiplex PCR, while TCRdb's copy carries only in-frame clones and drops some. The sample has hundreds of thousands of clones; around 86% are singletons. Regarding treatment: over 15 received Ad26.COV2.S at low or high dose, single or two shots; several received placebo; per-sample allocation not given. After the first vaccine or placebo injection, samples were drawn on day 63. Material: peripheral blood, obtained in a trial of Ad26.COV2.S vaccine versus placebo. All receptors come from a person between 18 and 65 years old who received the Ad26.COV2.S COVID-19 vaccine or a placebo.

This clone was detected only a few times. Different DNA sequences within this sample yield the same CDR3. This chain uses TRBV7-9 with TRBJ1-1, with unresolved D. CDR3 length: 12 amino acids. Trimming stripped 3 bases from V and 2 bases from J, with 4 bases between. Germline assignment: CDR1 SEHNR and CDR2 FQNEAQ (reference sequence). The CDR3 sequence is CASSFENTEAFF. CDR3 in DNA: TGTGCCAGCAGCTTCGAAAACACTGAAGCTTTCTTT.

The V gene is TRBV5-1, the J gene TRBJ1-4, with TRBD1 identical over 9 bases. Trimming cost V 4 bases and J 7 bases; bases outside gene matches: 5. Germline values: CDR1 SGHRS, CDR2 YFSETQ. The CDR3 covers 14 residues. The CDR3 region is CASSPRDRVEKLFF. Written as DNA, the CDR3 is TGCGCCAGCAGCCCCCGGGACAGGGTTGAAAAACTGTTTTTT.

The chain links TRBV6-2 or TRBV6-3 to TRBJ2-7; 7 nucleotides align to TRBD1. Germline loops: CDR1 MNHEY, CDR2 SVGEGT. V was pared by 2 bases and J by 10 bases, with 14 bases of the junction left unmatched. The CDR3 extends over 15 amino acids. The CDR3 DNA sequence: TGTGCCAGCAGTTACCGCGCGTTACAGGGGTTCGGTCAGTACTTC. This codes for CASSYRALQGFGQYF.

This chain connects TRBV4-2 to TRBJ1-4, with D perhaps TRBD1 (6 bases). CDR1 LGHNA and CDR2 YNFKEQ come from the germline V gene. Trimming removed 0 bases from V and 8 bases from J, with 13 bases in between. This CDR3 is built from 15 residues. In DNA, the CDR3 is TGTGCCAGCAGCCAAGATTTCCAGGGGCGGGAAAAACTGTTTTTT. Translating gives CASSQDFQGREKLFF.

V is TRBV2 and J is TRBJ2-5; 7 bases map to TRBD1. The CDR3 spans 15 residues. CDR1 is SNHLY, CDR2 FYNNEI, per germline. With 6 bases clipped from V and 5 bases from J, the junction kept 12 bases outside the gene matches. Written as DNA, the CDR3 is TGTGCCAGCAGGGACCCGGGACAGCCCTTGGAGACCCAGTACTTC. This encodes CASRDPGQPLETQYF.

This chain links TRBV4-1 with TRBJ2-3, with 8 bases that match TRBD2. J was trimmed by 1 base and V by 4 bases; bases with no gene match: 10. CDR1 is MGHRA and CDR2 is YSYEKL in the germline V gene. The CDR3 is made up of 17 amino acids. CDR3 sequence: CASSPFPLAGRTDTQYF. The CDR3 nucleotides are TGCGCCAGCAGCCCATTCCCTTTAGCGGGGCGCACAGATACGCAGTATTTT.